Shown below are 25 T cell receptor beta chains from a single sample sequenced in a study of long-term antiretroviral therapy in people with HIV (dated by TCRdb to 2021 to 2024). The immunoSEQ hsTCRB v3.0 assay was used at survey level resolution to sequence the TRB variable region. The table comes from immuneACCESS by way of TCRdb, which keeps in-frame sequences with V and J called. Part of the clones is missing from these tables; in studies checked, under half for an unresolved V gene and the rest for unknown reasons. Recorded for this sample are roughly 23,000 clones; about 85% of them occurred a single time. The biggest ten clones account for 3.4% of the sample. This material consisted of unsorted PBMCs, taken 1.9 years after starting antiretroviral therapy. The receptors here all came from a woman in her forties or fifties with HIV.

The table lists this clone with a few counts. V usage is TRBV9 and J usage is TRBJ2-7, with 11 bases lining up with TRBD1. J lost 6 bases, V lost 4 bases, and 9 bases had no gene match. Germline V lookup: CDR1 SGDLS, CDR2 YYNGEE. CDR3 length: 15 residues. The CDR3 bases are TGTGCCAGCAGCCCCCAAGGGACAGGGGGGGGCGAGCAGTACTTC. Its translation: CASSPQGTGGGEQYF.

The rearrangement links TRBV14 to TRBJ2-1; 8 bases align to TRBD2. The germline gives CDR1 SGHDN, CDR2 FVKESK. The junction had 4 bases not matched to a gene; V was cut back by 0 bases and J by 0 bases. The CDR3 covers 17 residues. The CDR3 coding sequence is TGTGCCAGCAGCCAAGATCGTCGGGGGGGCTCCTACAATGAGCAGTTCTTC. Translating it yields CASSQDRRGGSYNEQFF.

This clone turned up a few times. CDR3 loop: CASSQHRDGYTF. The CDR3 coding sequence is TGTGCCAGCAGCCAACACCGGGATGGCTACACCTTC. The V and J genes are TRBV11-1 and TRBJ1-2; unclear D gene. Trimming pared 5 bases from V and 6 bases from J, leaving 10 bases between. The germline CDR1 and CDR2 sequences are SGHAT and FQDESV (reference sequence). This CDR3 spans 12 amino acids. The full variable domain, with the rest looked up from reference TRBV11-1 and TRBJ1-2, is EAEVAQSPRYKITEKSQAVAFWCDPISGHATLYWYRQILGQGPELLVQFQDESVVDDSQLPKDRFSAERLKGVDSTLKIQPAELGDSAMYLCASSQHRDGYTFGSGTRLTVV.

This rearrangement joins TRBV4-3 to TRBJ1-5; D gene ambiguous. CDR3 length: 16 residues. CDR1 is LGHNA, CDR2 YSLEER, per germline. The V gene lost 0 bases and the J gene lost 3 bases, with 12 bases spanning the gap. The CDR3 spells CASSQEVYRPNQPQHF. Here the CDR3 DNA reads TGCGCCAGCAGCCAAGAAGTCTACAGACCCAATCAGCCCCAGCATTTT.

This clone was recorded only once. The chain joins TRBV27 to TRBJ1-1; D might be TRBD1 (6 bases). V was clipped by 7 bases and J by 0 bases, with 15 bases between them. Germline CDR1 reads MNHEY; CDR2 reads SMNVEV (reference sequence). This CDR3 region has 15 residues. CDR3: CASINWGQVNTEAFF. Written as DNA, the CDR3 is TGTGCCAGCATCAACTGGGGGCAAGTGAACACTGAAGCTTTCTTT.

This chain joins TRBV9 and TRBJ1-2; TRBD1 matches 10 bases. With V trimmed by 3 bases and J by 0 bases, 8 bases remained unmatched. The germline gives CDR1 SGDLS, CDR2 YYNGEE. This CDR3 has 17 amino acids. CDR3 amino acids: CASSASGQGQTNYGYTF. The CDR3 DNA sequence: TGTGCCAGCAGCGCCTCGGGACAGGGGCAAACTAACTATGGCTACACCTTC.

The V gene is TRBV11-2, the J gene TRBJ1-5; D is ambiguous. V lost 5 bases, J lost 0 bases, and 2 bases lay in between. The CDR3 consists of 12 residues. From germline, CDR1 is SGHAT and CDR2 FQNNGV. The CDR3 bases are TGTGCCAGCAGCGATAGCAATCAGCCCCAGCATTTT. The encoded protein is CASSDSNQPQHF.

The V gene is TRBV5-1, the J gene TRBJ1-1; 8 bases match TRBD1. CDR3 size: 15 residues. CDR1 SGHRS and CDR2 YFSETQ come from the germline V gene. The V segment lost 3 bases and the J segment 4 bases; nucleotides outside the gene matches: 8. In nucleotides, the CDR3 is TGCGCCAGCAGCTCCCCGGACAGGGAGGGCACTGAAGCTTTCTTT. This translates into CASSSPDREGTEAFF.

The chain links TRBV5-1 to TRBJ2-5, with 8 bases matching TRBD1. V dropped 2 bases and J dropped 3; count of bases not matched to a gene: 3. The CDR3 extends over 14 amino acids. In germline, CDR1 is SGHRS, CDR2 YFSETQ. Written as DNA, the CDR3 is TGCGCCAGCAGCTTACAGGGGGTCGAAGAGACCCAGTACTTC. It specifies CASSLQGVEETQYF. Together with reference TRBV5-1 and TRBJ2-5, the CDR3 gives the full variable domain: KAGVTQTPRYLIKTRGQQVTLSCSPISGHRSVSWYQQTPGQGLQFLFEYFSETQRNKGNFPGRFSGRQFSNSRSEMNVSTLELGDSALYLCASSLQGVEETQYFGPGTRLLVL.

This clone was counted once. The chain employs TRBV5-6 and TRBJ2-7; D possibly matches TRBD1 or TRBD2 (5 bases each). Trimming stripped 6 bases from V and 2 bases from J, with 12 bases between. Germline loops: CDR1 SGHDT, CDR2 YYEEEE. The CDR3 extends over 13 amino acids. The CDR3 region has the DNA TGTGCCAGCACCTGGGGGTCCACCTACGAGCAGTACTTC. The encoded protein is CASTWGSTYEQYF. The full variable domain, in which reference TRBV5-6 and TRBJ2-7 provide the parts outside the CDR3, is DAGVTQSPTHLIKTRGQQVTLRCSPKSGHDTVSWYQQALGQGPQFIFQYYEEEERQRGNFPDRFSGHQFPNYSSELNVNALLLGDSALYLCASTWGSTYEQYFGPGTRLTVT.

The chain joins TRBV4-1 to TRBJ2-3; 8 bases are a match to TRBD2. Germline V gene sequence: CDR1 MGHRA, CDR2 YSYEKL. V lost 3 bases and J lost 8; bases outside the gene matches: 13. The CDR3 spans 16 residues. The CDR3 bases are TGCGCCAGCAGCCAGCCAGGGTCCGGGGGGGCCGGTACGCAGTATTTT. Amino acids: CASSQPGSGGAGTQYF.

The CDR3 nucleotides are TGTGCCAGCTCACCAGGAGGGCGCTCCTCGGGTCTGGGGGAAAAACTGTTTTTT. It codes for CASSPGGRSSGLGEKLFF. The chain is built from TRBV18 and TRBJ1-4; D is uncertain. The germline V and J ends were trimmed by 2 bases and 8 bases, with 24 bases remaining between them. The CDR3 is 18 residues long. The germline gives CDR1 KGHSH, CDR2 LQKENI.

The chain is built from TRBV4-2 and TRBJ1-1; perhaps TRBD1 as D (5 bases). Trimming took 0 bases from V and 0 from J, leaving 11 bases between them. CDR3 length: 16 residues. CDR1 LGHNA and CDR2 YNFKEQ come from the germline V gene. The CDR3 is CASSQDGGPMNTEAFF. Here the CDR3 DNA reads TGTGCCAGCAGCCAAGATGGGGGACCCATGAACACTGAAGCTTTCTTT.

This clone was seen only once. The V and J genes are TRBV9 and TRBJ2-7; a possible D gene is TRBD1 (6 bases). The germline CDR1 and CDR2 sequences are SGDLS and YYNGEE. The CDR3 contains 13 residues. V was trimmed by 0 bases and J by 6 bases, leaving 10 bases between them. CDR3 in DNA: TGTGCCAGCAGCGTAGCCAGCAGGGGCGAGCAGTACTTC. Encoded protein: CASSVASRGEQYF.

The chain joins TRBV27 to TRBJ2-7; tentative D call: TRBD1 (6 bases). This CDR3 region has 14 residues. Germline V lookup: CDR1 MNHEY, CDR2 SMNVEV (reference sequence). V lost 2 bases and J lost 5, with 13 bases in between. The CDR3 loop reads CASSLGQGWNEQYF. DNA of the CDR3: TGTGCCAGCAGTTTAGGTCAGGGGTGGAACGAGCAGTACTTC.

The gene calls are TRBV28 and TRBJ1-2, with D unresolved. Trimming shortened V by 6 bases and J by 4 bases, and 12 bases separated the two germline ends. There are 13 residues in the CDR3. Germline CDR1 and CDR2: MDHEN and SYDVKM. The CDR3 is CASSAQRAYGYTF. Here the CDR3 DNA reads TGTGCCAGCAGCGCACAAAGGGCCTATGGCTACACCTTC.

The rearrangement joins TRBV4-3 to TRBJ1-4; tentatively, D is TRBD1 (5 bases). Germline V gives CDR1 LGHNA, CDR2 YSLEER. V lost 4 bases and J lost 2, with 11 bases in between. CDR3 length: 15 residues. The DNA for the CDR3 is TGCGCCAGCAGCCGCCACCGGGACACTAATGAAAAACTGTTTTTT. It specifies CASSRHRDTNEKLFF.

Here the CDR3 reads CASSPRPGIEGYTF. The CDR3 DNA reads TGTGCCAGCAGTCCTCGACCAGGGATCGAGGGCTACACCTTC. V is TRBV27 and J is TRBJ1-2; TRBD1 might be the D (5 bases). This CDR3 spans 14 amino acids. Looked up from germline, CDR1 is MNHEY and CDR2 is SMNVEV (reference sequence). The ends were cut back, 5 bases at V and 8 bases at J, with 18 bases in the middle.

V gene TRBV2 combines with J gene TRBJ1-2; TRBD1 is a possible D gene (6 bases). Germline V gene sequence: CDR1 SNHLY, CDR2 FYNNEI. V was shortened by 4 bases and J by 8 bases, with 14 bases between the two germline ends. The CDR3 has 13 amino acids. The CDR3 sequence is CASSGTGLGGYTF. CDR3 nucleotide sequence: TGTGCCAGCAGTGGAACAGGGCTGGGAGGCTACACCTTC.

The chain carries TRBV6-5 and TRBJ2-4, with 11 bases identical to TRBD2. The CDR3 sequence is 15 residues long. Germline V gene sequence: CDR1 MNHEY, CDR2 SVGAGI. The V and J ends lost 0 bases and 11 bases, in that order; junction bases with no gene match: 6. CDR3 DNA sequence: TGTGCCAGCAGTTACTCGACTAGCGGGGCTGTAGTTCAGTACTTC. Amino acid sequence: CASSYSTSGAVVQYF.

This sequence joins TRBV7-2 and TRBJ2-3; 9 bases are a match to TRBD2. There are 15 residues in the CDR3. Germline CDR1 is SGHTA and CDR2 is FQGNSA. V lost 2 bases, J lost 6 bases, and 6 bases stayed unmatched. As DNA, the CDR3 is TGTGCCAGCAGCTTACGGCGGGGGGGTGGGGATACGCAGTATTTT. Its protein product is CASSLRRGGGDTQYF. Full variable domain (remainder filled in from reference TRBV7-2 and TRBJ2-3): GAGVSQSPSNKVTEKGKDVELRCDPISGHTALYWYRQSLGQGLEFLIYFQGNSAPDKSGLPSDRFSAERTGGSVSTLTIQRTQQEDSAVYLCASSLRRGGGDTQYFGPGTRLTVL.

The V gene is TRBV9, the J gene TRBJ2-3; a possible D gene is TRBD2 (6 bases). In germline, CDR1 is SGDLS, CDR2 YYNGEE. This CDR3 is 15 amino acids long. V lost 6 bases and J 2 bases, leaving 16 bases between the germline ends. CDR3 amino acids: CASNDGGGFTDTQYF. The CDR3 region has the DNA TGTGCCAGCAACGACGGAGGAGGGTTCACAGATACGCAGTATTTT.

The chain carries TRBV5-1 and TRBJ2-3; D is uncertain. Germline values: CDR1 SGHRS, CDR2 YFSETQ. The CDR3 consists of 14 residues. Trimming removed 0 bases at V and 1 base at J, with 6 bases between. This chain's CDR3 is CASSLAPGTDTQYF. CDR3 bases: TGCGCCAGCAGCTTGGCTCCAGGCACAGATACGCAGTATTTT.

The chain links TRBV6-1 to TRBJ1-5; no clear D gene. Deletions cut 7 bases from V and 3 bases from J, with 4 bases between. The CDR3 contains 11 residues. CDR1 and CDR2 from the germline V gene are MNHNS and SASEGT. CDR3 in amino acids: CASNSNQPQHF. CDR3 in DNA: TGTGCCAGCAACTCCAATCAGCCCCAGCATTTT.

The J gene is TRBJ2-4, the V gene TRBV4-3, with TRBD2 matching over 11 bases. J lost 14 bases, V lost 1 base, and 7 bases had no gene match. Germline CDR1 reads LGHNA; CDR2 reads YSLEER. This CDR3 region has 14 residues. The CDR3 loop reads CASSQGLAGGPEYF. CDR3 nucleotides: TGCGCCAGCAGCCAAGGGCTAGCGGGGGGTCCCGAGTACTTC.